The rows below give T cell receptor beta chains drawn from one sample of a study of T cell responses to AZD1222 COVID-19 vaccine. Only in-frame clones appear in the TCRdb table, and some are missing; sequencing was by immunoSEQ multiplex PCR. The sample includes roughly 140,000 clones, 85% to 90% of them seen just once. The material sequenced was peripheral blood, taken on day 0 of AZD1222 vaccination. The source of these receptors is an adult in good health. CDR3s include the opening cysteine and the closing phenylalanine or tryptophan. D genes are given only for firm matches. The size of a clone is reported for some rows only, either as once, few or many, or as a class for expanded clones.

D,size,J,V,CDR3,DNA
NA,NA,TRBJ2-1,TRBV9,CASSVLWRAGDEQFF,TGTGCCAGCAGCGTACTCTGGAGGGCCGGAGATGAGCAGTTCTTC
NA,NA,TRBJ2-7,TRBV7-9,CASSSTGPSYEQYF,TGTGCCAGCAGCTCGACAGGTCCTTCCTACGAGCAGTACTTC
TRBD1,NA,TRBJ2-7,TRBV18,CASSPPGQGAYEQYF,TGTGCCAGCTCACCACCGGGACAGGGGGCATACGAGCAGTACTTC
NA,once,TRBJ1-1,TRBV14,CASSQVATTNTEAFF,TGTGCCAGCAGCCAAGTTGCTACGACGAACACTGAAGCTTTCTTT
TRBD1,NA,TRBJ2-2,TRBV30,CAWSKGTGTGELFF,TGTGCCTGGAGCAAGGGGACAGGGACCGGGGAGCTGTTTTTT
NA,NA,TRBJ2-1,TRBV14,CASSPLRNEQFF,TGTGCCAGCAGCCCCCTCCGAAACGAGCAGTTCTTC
TRBD2,NA,TRBJ2-3,TRBV4-1,CASSQDRRGAGNTDTQYF,TGCGCCAGCAGCCAAGACCGGCGGGGGGCGGGAAACACAGATACGCAGTATTTT
NA,NA,TRBJ1-5,TRBV12-3/TRBV12-4,CASSWDNQPQHF,TGTGCCAGCAGTTGGGACAATCAGCCCCAGCATTTT
NA,NA,TRBJ2-2,TRBV11-2,CASSQLGRGTGELFF,TGTGCCAGCAGCCAACTTGGAAGAGGCACCGGGGAGCTGTTTTTT
NA,NA,TRBJ1-5,TRBV6-2/TRBV6-3,CASSQTGGSNQPQHF,TGTGCCAGCAGCCAGACGGGGGGGAGCAATCAGCCCCAGCATTTT
NA,NA,TRBJ2-1,TRBV11-3,CASSLPRAYNEQFF,TGTGCCAGCAGCTTACCCAGGGCCTACAATGAGCAGTTCTTC
NA,NA,TRBJ1-1,TRBV11-2,CASSRGGVNTEAFF,TGTGCCAGCAGCCGTGGGGGTGTGAACACTGAAGCTTTCTTT
NA,NA,TRBJ1-1,TRBV4-2,CASSPPVGTEAFF,TGTGCCAGCAGCCCCCCCGTAGGCACTGAAGCTTTCTTT
NA,NA,TRBJ2-7,TRBV7-8,CASSLGLSYEQYF,TGTGCCAGCAGCTTAGGCCTTTCCTACGAGCAGTACTTC
NA,NA,TRBJ1-5,TRBV5-4,CASSLNGNQPQHF,TGTGCCAGCAGCTTGAATGGAAATCAGCCCCAGCATTTT
NA,NA,TRBJ2-3,TRBV4-1,CASSQQAVTDTQYF,TGCGCCAGCAGCCAGCAAGCAGTCACAGATACGCAGTATTTT
TRBD2,NA,TRBJ2-3,TRBV3-1/TRBV3-2,CASSPYTSGPPPITDTQYF,TGTGCCAGCAGCCCTTATACTAGCGGGCCGCCTCCTATCACAGATACGCAGTATTTT
NA,NA,TRBJ2-7,TRBV7-9,CASSQQGVQQYF,TGTGCCAGCAGCCAACAGGGCGTTCAGCAGTACTTC
NA,NA,TRBJ1-6,TRBV14,CASSQEAANSPLHF,TGTGCCAGCAGCCAAGAAGCGGCTAATTCACCCCTCCACTTT
TRBD2,NA,TRBJ2-7,TRBV5-5,CASSSTPGAGNVEQYF,TGTGCCAGCAGCTCGACCCCCGGAGCGGGGAACGTTGAGCAGTACTTC
NA,once,TRBJ1-1,TRBV15,CATSRDVGTTEAFF,TGTGCCACCAGCAGAGATGTAGGGACCACTGAAGCTTTCTTT
NA,NA,TRBJ2-1,TRBV19,CASSTGGSYNEQFF,TGTGCCAGTAGTACCGGGGGCTCCTACAATGAGCAGTTCTTC
TRBD1,few,TRBJ2-3,TRBV7-9,CASSSPRDSLPHTQYF,TGTGCCAGCAGCTCCCCGAGGGACAGCCTCCCGCATACGCAGTATTTT
NA,NA,TRBJ2-3,TRBV11-2,CASSLVGGTSTDTQYF,TGTGCCAGCAGCTTAGTAGGCGGGACTAGCACAGATACGCAGTATTTT
NA,NA,TRBJ2-2,TRBV11-3,CASSPLAGGELFF,TGTGCCAGCAGCCCCCTGGCGGGCGGGGAGCTGTTTTTT
NA,NA,TRBJ2-7,TRBV18,CASSPADEQYF,TGTGCCAGCTCACCAGCAGACGAGCAGTACTTC
NA,NA,TRBJ1-1,TRBV21-1,CASSKLPMNTEAFF,TGTGCCAGCAGCAAATTGCCGATGAACACTGAAGCTTTCTTT
NA,many,TRBJ1-1,TRBV6-2/TRBV6-3,CASSTRENTEAFF,TGTGCCAGCAGTACCAGGGAGAACACTGAAGCTTTCTTT
TRBD2,NA,TRBJ2-1,TRBV11-2,CASSKAGEDEQFF,TGTGCCAGCAGTAAAGCGGGGGAGGATGAGCAGTTCTTC
TRBD2,NA,TRBJ2-7,TRBV7-2,CASSLVVAGDEQYF,TGTGCCAGCAGCTTAGTGGTAGCGGGAGACGAGCAGTACTTC
NA,NA,TRBJ2-2,TRBV5-1,CASIHPADTGELFF,TGCGCCAGCATCCATCCAGCGGACACCGGGGAGCTGTTTTTT
TRBD1,NA,TRBJ1-1,TRBV19,CASSPSTGGNTEAFF,TGTGCCAGTAGCCCCTCGACAGGGGGCAACACTGAAGCTTTCTTT
TRBD2,NA,TRBJ2-7,TRBV30,CAWSLGTGTSDEQYF,TGTGCCTGGAGTCTCGGGACCGGGACTAGCGACGAGCAGTACTTC
NA,few,TRBJ1-1,TRBV7-2,CASSFEAMDTEAFF,TGTGCCAGCAGCTTCGAGGCAATGGACACTGAAGCTTTCTTT
TRBD2,NA,TRBJ2-3,TRBV5-1,CASSLLADYTDTQYF,TGCGCCAGCAGCTTGCTAGCGGACTACACAGATACGCAGTATTTT
NA,NA,TRBJ1-2,TRBV6-5,CASSYGTFYGYTF,TGTGCCAGCAGTTACGGGACCTTCTATGGCTACACCTTC
TRBD2,NA,TRBJ2-3,TRBV7-7,CASSLGASGTTDTQYF,TGTGCCAGCAGCTTAGGGGCTAGCGGGACGACAGATACGCAGTATTTT
TRBD1,NA,TRBJ2-5,TRBV28,CASSLEGQGAWETQYF,TGTGCCAGCAGCCTGGAAGGACAGGGGGCCTGGGAGACCCAGTACTTC
TRBD1,NA,TRBJ2-3,TRBV15,CATSRGRDRGQIDTQYF,TGTGCCACCAGCAGAGGCCGGGACAGGGGGCAGATAGATACGCAGTATTTT
TRBD1,NA,TRBJ2-7,TRBV7-3,CASSLGGTGYDEQYF,TGTGCCAGCAGCTTAGGTGGGACAGGGTACGACGAGCAGTACTTC
NA,few,TRBJ1-2,TRBV3-1/TRBV3-2,CASSQEGRGRYGYTF,TGTGCCAGCAGCCAAGAAGGTCGGGGAAGATATGGCTACACCTTC
NA,NA,TRBJ2-7,TRBV5-1,CASSLVTADEQYF,TGCGCCAGCAGCTTGGTAACAGCGGACGAGCAGTACTTC
TRBD1,NA,TRBJ2-7,TRBV30,CAGSLGTGGSYEQYF,TGTGCCGGATCCCTGGGGACAGGGGGATCCTACGAGCAGTACTTC
NA,NA,TRBJ2-3,TRBV5-6,CASSPLGGTDTQYF,TGTGCCAGCAGCCCGCTTGGCGGCACAGATACGCAGTATTTT
NA,NA,TRBJ2-7,TRBV5-1,CASSLWTEGPYEQYF,TGCGCCAGCAGCTTGTGGACAGAGGGCCCCTACGAGCAGTACTTC
NA,NA,TRBJ2-5,TRBV10-2,CASTDTRGRETQYF,TGCGCCAGCACCGACACCCGCGGTCGGGAGACCCAGTACTTC